These T cell receptor beta chains were read from a single sample in a study of blood T cell repertoires in COVID-19. Generated by immunoSEQ multiplex PCR, the TCRdb table keeps only in-frame clones and is missing some. Among approximately 170,000 clones listed, approximately 89% were seen once. The sample consisted of PBMCs or T cells enriched from blood (not recorded which). These receptors were taken from a young woman who had recovered from COVID-19. Both conserved end residues are part of each CDR3. A D gene is named only where the DNA matches it firmly. Rows give clone size only sometimes, using once, few, many, or a class for an expanded clone.

V,size,D,J,length,DNA,CDR3
TRBV6-2/TRBV6-3,few,.,TRBJ2-7,14,TGTGCCAGCAGTCTAGGTCCTGGGGCTGACGAGCAGTACTTC,CASSLGPGADEQYF
TRBV28,.,.,TRBJ2-3,15,TGTGCCAGCAGCCGAAAGCAGGGGTGGGGCAATACGCAGTATTTT,CASSRKQGWGNTQYF
TRBV7-3,.,TRBD2,TRBJ2-1,15,TGTGCCAGCAGCTTATCGGGACTACCAGAGGAGGAGCAGTTCTTC,CASSLSGLPEEEQFF
TRBV10-2,once,.,TRBJ1-6,14,TGCGCCAGCAGTATGACAGAATATAATTCACCCCTCCACTTT,CASSMTEYNSPLHF
TRBV21-1,.,.,TRBJ2-7,15,TGTGCCAGCAGCAAAAGCGGGAGATCTTCGGACGAGCAGTACTTC,CASSKSGRSSDEQYF
TRBV30,.,.,TRBJ2-5,13,TGTGCCTGGAGCCAGCGGCTCCAAGAGACCCAGTACTTC,CAWSQRLQETQYF
TRBV30,.,TRBD1,TRBJ2-7,13,TGTGCCTGGAGTGTGACAGGGATCCACGAGCAGTACTTC,CAWSVTGIHEQYF
TRBV4-1,.,TRBD2,TRBJ2-1,16,TGCGCCAGCAGCCACAGGACTAGCGGGGCTTACAATGAGCAGTTCTTC,CASSHRTSGAYNEQFF
TRBV28,.,.,TRBJ1-4,16,TGTGCCAGCAGTTTATCTGGTGCGGCCGGTAATGAAAAACTGTTTTTT,CASSLSGAAGNEKLFF
TRBV5-1,.,.,TRBJ2-7,12,TGCGCCAGCTACCTGGTACGGGGTGAGCAGTACTTC,CASYLVRGEQYF
TRBV5-5,.,TRBD2,TRBJ2-5,18,TGTGCCAGCAGCCTCCGACTAGCGGGGAGGGGGTTTCAAGAGACCCAGTACTTC,CASSLRLAGRGFQETQYF
TRBV10-1,.,.,TRBJ1-4,16,TGCGCCAGCAGAGCCGCTACAAGGGAGGGTAATGAAAAACTGTTTTTT,CASRAATREGNEKLFF
TRBV6-1,.,.,TRBJ2-3,18,TGTGCCAGCAGTGAGGGGCGGTTTGGGACAAGGGGATCAGATACGCAGTATTTT,CASSEGRFGTRGSDTQYF
TRBV28,.,TRBD1,TRBJ2-1,13,TGTGCCAGCCGACAGGGGACCGACAATGAGCAGTTCTTC,CASRQGTDNEQFF
TRBV3-1/TRBV3-2,.,.,TRBJ2-3,15,TGTGCCAGCAGTGGCAGCGGGCCCCATACAGATACGCAGTATTTT,CASSGSGPHTDTQYF
TRBV5-1,.,.,TRBJ2-1,12,TGCGCCAGCAGCCCGGCCCGGGGGGAGCAGTTCTTC,CASSPARGEQFF
TRBV3-1/TRBV3-2,once,.,TRBJ2-3,15,TGTGCCAGCAGCCAACTGACATCTAGCACAGATACGCAGTATTTT,CASSQLTSSTDTQYF
TRBV19,.,TRBD2,TRBJ2-2,18,TGTGCCAGTAGTATCACGCTAGCGGGAGATTTGAGGGCCGGGGAGCTGTTTTTT,CASSITLAGDLRAGELFF
TRBV5-6,.,TRBD2,TRBJ2-3,15,TGTGCCAGCAGCTTGTGGACTAGCGTCACAGATACGCAGTATTTT,CASSLWTSVTDTQYF
TRBV4-1,.,.,TRBJ2-7,18,TGCGCCAGCAGCCAAGTCAGGCAGGGGATGGGGAAAATCTACGAGCAGTACTTC,CASSQVRQGMGKIYEQYF
TRBV28,.,.,TRBJ1-4,14,TGTGCCAGCAGTTTACCCGGGTCGGATGAAAAACTGTTTTTT,CASSLPGSDEKLFF
TRBV2,.,.,TRBJ2-1,15,TGTGCCAGCAGGCGGACATATGCCCTCGTCAATGAGCAGTTCTTC,CASRRTYALVNEQFF
TRBV28,.,.,TRBJ1-2,12,TGTGCCAGCAGCCATGGACAGAGGGGCTACACCTTC,CASSHGQRGYTF